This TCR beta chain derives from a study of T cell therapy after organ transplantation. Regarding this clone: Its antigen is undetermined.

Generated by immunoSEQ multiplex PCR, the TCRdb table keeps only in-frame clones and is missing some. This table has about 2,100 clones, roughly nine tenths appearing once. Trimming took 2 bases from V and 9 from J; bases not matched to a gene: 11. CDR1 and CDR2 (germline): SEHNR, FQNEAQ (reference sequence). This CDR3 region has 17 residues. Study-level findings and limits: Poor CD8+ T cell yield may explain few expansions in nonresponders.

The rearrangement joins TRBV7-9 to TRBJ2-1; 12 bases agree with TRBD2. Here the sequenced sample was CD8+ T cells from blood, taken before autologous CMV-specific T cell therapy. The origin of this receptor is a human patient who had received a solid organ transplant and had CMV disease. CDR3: CASSLSLASGGAREQFF. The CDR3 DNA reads TGTGCCAGCAGCTTAAGTTTGGCTAGCGGGGGGGCTCGTGAGCAGTTCTTC.